Shown below are 29 T cell receptor beta chains from a single sample sequenced in a study of blood T cell repertoires in COVID-19. The method was immunoSEQ multiplex PCR; TCRdb's version includes in-frame clones alone and lacks a portion of them. The sample lists 150,000 to 200,000 clones; about 83% were seen once. Specimen: peripheral blood. Receptors were obtained from a man in his 70s who had recovered from COVID-19.

The chain couples TRBV29-1 to TRBJ1-3, with D possibly TRBD1 on 5 matching bases. Germline CDR1 SQVTM, CDR2 ANQGSEA. The germline V and J ends were trimmed by 7 bases and 0 bases, with 19 bases remaining between them. The CDR3 extends over 16 amino acids. DNA of the CDR3: TGCAGCGCAAAACATACGGGGAGGGGCTCTGGAAACACCATATATTTT. Its translation is CSAKHTGRGSGNTIYF.

The chain uses TRBV6-2 or TRBV6-3 and TRBJ2-1, with TRBD2 matching 7 bases. Germline trimming cut 2 bases from V and 5 bases from J; bases unmatched to any gene: 6. The germline V gene has CDR1 MNHEY and CDR2 SVGEGT. CDR3 size: 15 residues. Written as DNA, the CDR3 is TGTGCCAGCAGTTACAAGCGGGATGCAAACAATGAGCAGTTCTTC. Its translation is CASSYKRDANNEQFF.

The J gene is TRBJ2-6, the V gene TRBV4-1; D call uncertain. The CDR3 length is 15 residues. V gave up 3 bases and J gave up 2 bases, with 8 bases separating them. Germline CDR1 is MGHRA and CDR2 is YSYEKL. Here the CDR3 DNA reads TGCGCCAGCAGCCATGCCAGGACTGGGGCCAACGTCCTGACTTTC. This gives the protein CASSHARTGANVLTF.

CDR3: CAISVGLAGVRETQYF. CDR3 DNA: TGTGCCATCAGTGTGGGACTAGCGGGAGTTCGAGAGACCCAGTACTTC. The V call is TRBV10-3, the J call TRBJ2-5; 14 bases are shared with TRBD2. CDR3 size: 16 residues. V was pared by 4 bases and J by 4 bases, with 5 bases of the junction left unmatched. The germline V gene has CDR1 ENHRY and CDR2 SYGVKD.

The chain combines TRBV18 with TRBJ1-1; 8 nucleotides align to TRBD1. V was pared by 3 bases and J by 5 bases, with 14 bases of the junction left unmatched. Germline V gives CDR1 KGHSH, CDR2 LQKENI. The CDR3 is made up of 17 amino acids. The DNA for the CDR3 is TGTGCCAGCTCACCTAATGTCCCTACAGGGGGGGGGACTGAAGCTTTCTTT. Translated: CASSPNVPTGGGTEAFF.

This clone turned up a few times. J is TRBJ2-7 and V is TRBV12-5, with unresolved D. Germline lookup yields CDR1 LGHNT and CDR2 FRNRAP. CDR3 length: 14 residues. The germline V and J ends were trimmed by 8 bases and 5 bases, with 19 bases remaining between them. The CDR3 DNA is TGTGCTAGTAAGAGAGGAGACCTCGTGCACGAGCAGTACTTC. Amino acids: CASKRGDLVHEQYF.

The V call is TRBV20-1, the J call TRBJ2-3; 11 bases are a match to TRBD2. The V gene's germline CDR1 is DFQATT and CDR2 SNEGSKA (reference sequence). Losses at the gene ends were 3 bases for V and 1 base for J; bases not matched to a gene: 9. The CDR3 covers 17 residues. The CDR3 nucleotides are TGCAGTGCTAGTGGGCTAGCGGGAGGAGATGGCACAGATACGCAGTATTTT. Residues: CSASGLAGGDGTDTQYF.

The chain carries TRBV18 and TRBJ2-1; TRBD2 might be the D (6 bases). CDR1 and CDR2 from the germline V gene are KGHSH and LQKENI. The length of the CDR3 is 17 residues. V gave up 1 base and J gave up 9 bases, with 22 bases separating them. As DNA, the CDR3 is TGTGCCAGCTCACCACGGGGAGGAACGACTAGGGCGGTTGAGCAGTTCTTC. Translation gives CASSPRGGTTRAVEQFF.

This clone was detected a few times. CDR3 in amino acids: CASSLRGSSYNEQFF. CDR3 coding DNA: TGTGCCAGCAGCTTACGAGGGAGTTCATACAATGAGCAGTTCTTC. J is TRBJ2-1 and V is TRBV5-4, with TRBD2 as a possible D gene (5 bases). Germline values: CDR1 SGHNT, CDR2 YYREEE (reference sequence). This CDR3 is 15 amino acids long. Trimming took off 2 bases at V and 4 bases at J, with 13 bases between the two ends.

The chain is built from TRBV5-5 and TRBJ1-6; 11 bases agree with TRBD1. CDR1 is SGHKS, CDR2 YYEKEE, per germline (reference sequence). The CDR3 consists of 15 residues. Trimming removed 4 bases from V and 10 bases from J; junction bases left unmatched: 7. The CDR3 loop reads CASSAGQGVGSPLHF. In DNA form, the CDR3 reads TGTGCCAGCAGCGCGGGACAGGGGGTAGGATCACCCCTCCACTTT.

The chain combines TRBV11-2 with TRBJ1-5; D call uncertain. This CDR3 has 14 amino acids. V was shortened by 4 bases and J by 0 bases, with 7 bases between the two germline ends. Germline V gene lookup returns CDR1 SGHAT and CDR2 FQNNGV. The CDR3 sequence: CASSSGSSNQPQHF. CDR3 DNA: TGTGCCAGCAGCTCGGGTTCTAGCAATCAGCCCCAGCATTTT.

The count of this clone is one. The CDR3 protein is CASSELLAGPPGAKNIQYF. The CDR3 DNA follows: TGTGCCAGCAGTGAATTACTAGCGGGACCCCCTGGGGCCAAAAACATTCAGTACTTC. The chain links TRBV2 to TRBJ2-4; TRBD2 aligns across 10 bases. This CDR3 spans 19 amino acids. The germline gives CDR1 SNHLY, CDR2 FYNNEI. V was pared by 2 bases and J by 1 base, with 11 bases of the junction left unmatched.

The V and J genes are TRBV3-1 (or the pseudogene TRBV3-2) and TRBJ2-7; D is perhaps TRBD1 (6 bases). CDR3 length equals 16 residues. Germline CDR1 reads LGHDT; CDR2 reads YNNKEL (reference sequence). Trimming removed 0 bases from V and 2 bases from J, with 14 bases in between. For the CDR3, the DNA is TGTGCCAGCAGCCAAGACCTCGGGACACGAGCCTACGAGCAGTACTTC. Its translation is CASSQDLGTRAYEQYF.

The genes are TRBV19 and TRBJ2-2; 9 nucleotides match TRBD1. V lost 10 bases, J lost 4 bases, and 13 bases stayed unmatched. Germline-derived CDR1 and CDR2 are LNHDA and SQIVND (reference sequence). The CDR3 sequence is 16 residues long. The CDR3 loop is CATTPTGGAGTGELFF. For the CDR3, the DNA is TGTGCCACAACACCCACAGGGGGCGCGGGCACCGGGGAGCTGTTTTTT.

This sequence joins TRBV10-3 and TRBJ1-1; 7 bases match TRBD1. J was trimmed by 4 bases and V by 0 bases; bases with no gene match: 2. This CDR3 spans 14 amino acids. Germline assignment: CDR1 ENHRY and CDR2 SYGVKD. CDR3 coding DNA: TGTGCCATCAGTGAGTCGAGGGGGCTCACTGAAGCTTTCTTT. As protein: CAISESRGLTEAFF.

This clone came up a few times. This sequence joins TRBV20-1 and TRBJ2-3; D call uncertain. The CDR3 sequence is 13 residues long. Per germline, CDR1 DFQATT and CDR2 SNEGSKA (reference sequence). The ends were cut back, 3 bases at V and 4 bases at J, with 11 bases in the middle. The CDR3 DNA sequence: TGCAGTGCTAGTTCAACATCCCCAGATACGCAGTATTTT. It is translated as CSASSTSPDTQYF.

This chain joins TRBV28 and TRBJ2-5, with 8 nucleotides matching TRBD2. CDR3 length: 16 amino acids. Germline V gene sequence: CDR1 MDHEN, CDR2 SYDVKM. Trimming removed 5 bases from V and 5 bases from J; junction bases left unmatched: 13. The CDR3: CASSRDSGNGEETQYF. CDR3 nucleotides: TGTGCCAGCAGTCGGGATAGCGGGAATGGTGAGGAGACCCAGTACTTC.

The DNA of the CDR3 is TGCGCCAGCAGCTTGGGACAGGCTAACTATGGCTACACCTTC. This gives the protein CASSLGQANYGYTF. The gene calls are TRBV5-1 and TRBJ1-2; TRBD1 is a possible D gene (6 bases). The V gene's germline CDR1 is SGHRS and CDR2 YFSETQ. The V gene lost 0 bases and the J gene lost 0 bases, with 6 bases spanning the gap. This CDR3 has 14 amino acids.

The chain combines TRBV12-3 or TRBV12-4 with TRBJ2-2; no clear D. The CDR3 has 13 amino acids. V lost 9 bases and J 0 bases, leaving 8 bases between the germline ends. CDR3 loop: CASLGANTGELFF. The CDR3 DNA is TGTGCCAGTCTCGGAGCGAACACCGGGGAGCTGTTTTTT.

The chain employs TRBV3-1 (or the pseudogene TRBV3-2) and TRBJ2-1; a weak D match, TRBD2 (6 bases). The CDR3 extends over 14 amino acids. In germline, CDR1 is LGHDT, CDR2 YNNKEL (reference sequence). With 0 bases removed from V and 8 bases from J, the gap between germline ends came to 11 bases. The CDR3 DNA reads TGTGCCAGCAGCCAAGACGGGAGCGTCGATGAGCAGTTCTTC. Amino acid sequence: CASSQDGSVDEQFF.

The chain is built from TRBV4-1 and TRBJ2-1; TRBD2 is a possible D gene (6 bases). Germline assignment: CDR1 MGHRA and CDR2 YSYEKL. The CDR3 has 14 amino acids. V was trimmed by 2 bases and J by 8 bases, leaving 13 bases between them. The CDR3 DNA follows: TGCGCCAGCAGCCAACCGACTAGTCTGGATGAGCAGTTCTTC. Translation gives CASSQPTSLDEQFF.

The chain recombines TRBV7-9 with TRBJ2-3, with TRBD2 matching 7 bases. CDR3 length equals 13 residues. Germline values: CDR1 SEHNR, CDR2 FQNEAQ (reference sequence). The ends lost 5 bases at V and 5 bases at J; junction bases unmatched: 4. In DNA form, the CDR3 reads TGTGCCAGCAGCCCTCCTAGCGGAGATACGCAGTATTTT. Its translation: CASSPPSGDTQYF.

There are a few counts of this clone. The chain carries TRBV5-1 and TRBJ2-1; the D gene is possibly TRBD2 (7 bases). CDR3 length equals 13 residues. Germline CDR1 is SGHRS and CDR2 is YFSETQ. The ends were cut back, 3 bases at V and 8 bases at J, with 12 bases in the middle. CDR3 sequence reads: CASSWQGRDEQFF. The CDR3 nucleotides are TGCGCCAGCAGCTGGCAGGGGAGGGATGAGCAGTTCTTC.

The chain links TRBV3-1 (or the pseudogene TRBV3-2) to TRBJ1-1; a weak D match, TRBD1 (5 bases). The CDR3 has 16 residues. V was cut by 1 base and J by 0 bases, with 12 bases left in between. CDR1 and CDR2 (germline): LGHDT, YNNKEL (reference sequence). The chain's CDR3 is CASSQVQGSMNTEAFF. The CDR3 region has the DNA TGTGCCAGCAGCCAAGTTCAGGGTTCGATGAACACTGAAGCTTTCTTT.

The chain has TRBV12-2 and TRBJ2-1; the table's TRBD2 call for D was not verified on the DNA. TRBV12-2 is flagged as a pseudogene. The CDR3 is 16 residues long. The CDR3 sequence: CASRYPTRGLLNEQFF. CDR3 coding DNA: TGTGCAAGTCGCTACCCGACCAGAGGATTGCTTAATGAGCAGTTCTTC.

The chain has TRBV5-4 and TRBJ2-2; D possibly corresponds to TRBD1 (5 bases). CDR1 and CDR2 (germline): SGHNT, YYREEE (reference sequence). V dropped 0 bases and J dropped 4 bases, with 7 bases sitting between them. The CDR3 length is 14 residues. The CDR3 sequence: CASSLAGRTGELFF. In nucleotides, the CDR3 is TGTGCCAGCAGCTTGGCAGGGCGCACCGGGGAGCTGTTTTTT.

The chain couples TRBV5-4 to TRBJ2-5, with a weak D call TRBD1 (6 bases). V was shortened by 4 bases and J by 5 bases, with 21 bases between the two germline ends. Per the germline V gene, CDR1 is SGHNT and CDR2 is YYREEE (reference sequence). The CDR3 is 16 amino acids. CDR3 amino acids: CASSRRFQGSGETQYF. The CDR3 region has the DNA TGTGCCAGCAGCCGTCGGTTCCAGGGGTCTGGGGAGACCCAGTACTTC.

The chain couples TRBV27 to TRBJ2-1; a weak D match, TRBD2 (5 bases). The CDR3 extends over 14 amino acids. Per the germline V gene, CDR1 is MNHEY and CDR2 is SMNVEV (reference sequence). V lost 3 bases to trimming and J lost 0 bases, with 6 bases between them. CDR3 loop: CASSLGSSYNEQFF. CDR3 DNA: TGTGCCAGCAGTTTGGGGAGCTCCTACAATGAGCAGTTCTTC.

This clone appeared once. The chain joins TRBV6-5 to TRBJ2-5; D uncertain. CDR1 MNHEY and CDR2 SVGAGI come from the germline V gene. The CDR3 is 14 residues long. V lost 9 bases and J lost 1, with 15 bases in between. The CDR3: CASGLGVRQETQYF. As DNA, the CDR3 is TGTGCCAGTGGCCTGGGCGTTCGCCAAGAGACCCAGTACTTC.